A single sample gave rise to the 9 T cell receptor beta chains below, sequenced in a study of response to subunit inactivated influenza vaccine. TCRdb re-called the RT-PCR reads with MiXCR, one entry per CDR3 protein. The sample lists roughly 630,000 distinct CDR3 sequences; 14% were seen once. Source: PBMCs from blood, taken 14 to 15 days before vaccination. The receptors derive from a man aged 45-65 years who received an inactivated influenza vaccine.

The chain is built from TRBV6-2 or TRBV6-3 and TRBJ2-3, with 10 nucleotides matching TRBD2. Trimming took 5 bases from V and 2 from J; bases not matched to a gene: 7. The CDR3 loop spans 16 amino acids. Germline values: CDR1 MNHEY, CDR2 SVGEGT. CDR3 in DNA: TGTGCCAGCAGTCACACTAGCGGGATAAACACAGATACGCAGTATTTT. Its translation: CASSHTSGINTDTQYF.

This clonotype has a count of ten or more. CDR3 loop: CASSPPGQVLEQYF. The CDR3 DNA reads as TGCGCCAGCAGCCCCCCCGGACAGGTTCTCGAGCAGTACTTC. This chain joins TRBV5-1 and TRBJ2-7; 7 bases fit TRBD1. Germline CDR1 reads SGHRS; CDR2 reads YFSETQ. Trimming took 4 bases from V and 6 from J; bases not matched to a gene: 10. This CDR3 has 14 residues.

The sample holds a few counts of this clonotype. The chain recombines TRBV5-5 with TRBJ1-5; 9 positions agree with TRBD1. CDR3 length: 15 residues. V dropped 1 base and J dropped 6; count of bases not matched to a gene: 5. Germline CDR1 SGHKS, CDR2 YYEKEE (reference sequence). CDR3 sequence (DNA): TGTGCCAGCAGCTTGACAGGGGGCGCGGGTCAGCCCCAGCATTTT. Protein sequence: CASSLTGGAGQPQHF.

The V gene is TRBV7-8, the J gene TRBJ2-3; 10 nucleotides align to TRBD2. V lost 0 bases, J lost 4 bases, and 4 bases stayed unmatched. The CDR3 has 16 residues. The V gene's germline CDR1 is SGHVS and CDR2 FQNEAQ. Here the CDR3 DNA reads TGTGCCAGCAGCTTAGCGGGAACTAGCGGGGCAGATACGCAGTATTTT. It encodes CASSLAGTSGADTQYF.

This chain's CDR3 is CASRWGLAGAYEQYF. CDR3 sequence (DNA): TGTGCCAGCAGATGGGGACTAGCGGGGGCCTACGAGCAGTACTTC. The genes are TRBV5-6 and TRBJ2-7; the match to TRBD2 covers 14 bases. The CDR3 loop spans 15 amino acids. The V and J ends lost 5 bases and 2 bases, in that order; junction bases with no gene match: 3. CDR1 and CDR2 from the germline V gene are SGHDT and YYEEEE.

The chain is built from TRBV7-2 and TRBJ2-7; 8 bases align to TRBD1. V trimming: 5 bases; J trimming: 0 bases; junction bases outside the gene matches: 6. Germline V lookup: CDR1 SGHTA, CDR2 FQGNSA. This CDR3 region has 15 residues. The CDR3 protein is CASSPWTGSSYEQYF. The CDR3 region has the DNA TGTGCCAGCAGCCCCTGGACAGGGAGCTCCTACGAGCAGTACTTC.

V is TRBV15 and J is TRBJ1-2; D is unresolved. Germline-derived CDR1 and CDR2 are LNHNV and YYDKDF (reference sequence). This CDR3 region has 15 residues. The ends were cut back, 5 bases at V and 2 bases at J, with 15 bases in the middle. The CDR3 DNA is TGTGCCACCAGCCCACAAAACGGCCTAAACTATGGCTACACCTTC. It translates to CATSPQNGLNYGYTF. Together with reference TRBV15 and TRBJ1-2, the CDR3 gives the full variable domain: DAMVIQNPRYQVTQFGKPVTLSCSQTLNHNVMYWYQQKSSQAPKLLFHYYDKDFNNEADTPDNFQSRRPNTSFCFLDIRSPGLGDTAMYLCATSPQNGLNYGYTFGSGTRLTVV.

This chain connects TRBV6-1 to TRBJ2-7; unclear D gene. Germline CDR1 reads MNHNS; CDR2 reads SASEGT. Trimming cost V 8 bases and J 2 bases, with 13 bases left between them. The CDR3 loop spans 13 amino acids. The CDR3 region is CASWEQPTYEQYF. The CDR3 DNA sequence: TGTGCCAGCTGGGAACAGCCTACCTACGAGCAGTACTTC.

This chain joins TRBV7-9 and TRBJ2-2; 9 nucleotides agree with TRBD1. CDR1 and CDR2 from the germline V gene are SEHNR and FQNEAQ (reference sequence). The CDR3 covers 16 residues. V lost 5 bases, J lost 6 bases, and 10 bases stayed unmatched. CDR3: CASSVGTGGLPGELFF. For the CDR3, the DNA is TGTGCCAGCAGCGTAGGTACAGGGGGCCTCCCCGGGGAGCTGTTTTTT. The full variable domain, completed using reference TRBV7-9 and TRBJ2-2, is DTGVSQNPRHKITKRGQNVTFRCDPISEHNRLYWYRQTLGQGPEFLTYFQNEAQLEKSRLLSDRFSAERPKGSFSTLEIQRTEQGDSAMYLCASSVGTGGLPGELFFGEGSRLTVL.